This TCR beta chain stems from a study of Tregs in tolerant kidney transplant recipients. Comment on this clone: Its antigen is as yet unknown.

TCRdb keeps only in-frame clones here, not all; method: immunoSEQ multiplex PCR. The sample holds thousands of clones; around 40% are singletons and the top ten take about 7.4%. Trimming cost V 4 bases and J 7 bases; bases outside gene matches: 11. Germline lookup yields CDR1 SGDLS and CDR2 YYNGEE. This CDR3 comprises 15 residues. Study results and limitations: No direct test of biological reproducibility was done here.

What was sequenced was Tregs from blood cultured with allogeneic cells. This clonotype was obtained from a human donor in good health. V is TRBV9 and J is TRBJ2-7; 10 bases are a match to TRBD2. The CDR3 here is CASSLQLAGLKEQYF. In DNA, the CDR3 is TGTGCCAGCAGCTTACAACTAGCGGGACTTAAAGAGCAGTACTTC.